The 8 T cell receptor beta chains in this list originate from one sample, sequenced in a study of spatial heterogeneity in lung cancer (dated by TCRdb to the late 2010s). The label giving this sample's time point can be read as: blood at routine non-recurrence follow-up after resection. Libraries were built with 5' RACE. The sequencing machine was a NextSeq 500. The public reads were reanalyzed by TCRdb: fastp trimming at Q25, MiXCR alignment, in-frame beta chains only. A single entry per CDR3 protein holds the most common genes and DNA from its merged rows. Present in this sample are 15,000 to 20,000 distinct CDR3 sequences, about a fifth of which were seen just once. The ten largest clones take up roughly 6.4% of the sample. The sample here was PBMCs, taken at follow-up. Receptors were obtained from a male donor with early-stage non-small cell lung cancer.

This clonotype was counted a few times. The chain couples TRBV28 to TRBJ1-4; weak D call: TRBD1 (5 bases). The CDR3 runs to 16 residues. V lost 5 bases and J lost 7, with 20 bases in between. The V gene's germline CDR1 is MDHEN and CDR2 SYDVKM. The CDR3 sequence: CASSQSRGAEGEKLFF. CDR3 nucleotides: TGTGCCAGCAGTCAATCCCGAGGGGCCGAGGGTGAAAAACTGTTTTTT.

This clonotype showed up just a few times. The genes are TRBV12-3 or TRBV12-4 and TRBJ2-7, with D possibly TRBD2 on 5 matching bases. Trimming pared 1 base from V and 2 bases from J, leaving 12 bases between. CDR3 size: 15 residues. The CDR3 sequence: CASSLGVAMTYEQYF. In DNA, the CDR3 is TGTGCCAGCAGTTTAGGAGTAGCGATGACCTACGAGCAGTACTTC.

The V call is TRBV5-4, the J call TRBJ2-3; D ambiguous. V lost 0 bases, J lost 4 bases, and 6 bases lay in between. CDR3 length equals 13 residues. CDR1 is SGHNT, CDR2 YYREEE, per germline (reference sequence). The CDR3 region is CASSLGLSDTQYF. Written as DNA, the CDR3 is TGTGCCAGCAGCTTGGGTCTCTCAGATACGCAGTATTTT. Using reference TRBV5-4 and TRBJ2-3 for the parts outside the CDR3, the full variable domain is ETGVTQSPTHLIKTRGQQVTLRCSSQSGHNTVSWYQQALGQGPQFIFQYYREEENGRGNFPPRFSGLQFPNYSSELNVNALELDDSALYLCASSLGLSDTQYFGPGTRLTVL.

V is TRBV2 and J is TRBJ1-5; TRBD1 matches at 8 bases. V lost 4 bases to trimming and J lost 4 bases; unmatched junction nucleotides: 9. CDR1 is SNHLY, CDR2 FYNNEI, per germline. CDR3 length: 16 amino acids. CDR3 protein: CASSVDRVDLNQPQHF. For the CDR3, the DNA is TGTGCCAGCAGTGTGGACAGGGTAGATCTAAATCAGCCCCAGCATTTT.

At least ten counts were recorded for this clonotype. The chain has TRBV18 and TRBJ2-3; 10 nucleotides line up with TRBD1. Trimming cost V 3 bases and J 3 bases; bases outside gene matches: 3. Germline CDR1 and CDR2: KGHSH and LQKENI. This CDR3 region has 15 residues. CDR3 coding DNA: TGTGCCAGCTCACCGGGACAGGGGAGAACAGATACGCAGTATTTT. Residues: CASSPGQGRTDTQYF.

The chain carries TRBV3-1 and TRBJ2-2; the D is unclear. V dropped 4 bases and J dropped 0 bases, with 12 bases sitting between them. Germline V gene sequence: CDR1 LGHDT, CDR2 YNNKEL (reference sequence). The CDR3 has 16 residues. The CDR3 is CASSRPVASNTGELFF. CDR3 DNA sequence: TGTGCCAGCAGCCGACCCGTAGCATCGAACACCGGGGAGCTGTTTTTT.

This clonotype occurred many times. The rearrangement links TRBV18 to TRBJ2-7, with unresolved D. Looked up from germline, CDR1 is KGHSH and CDR2 is LQKENI. V was shortened by 6 bases and J by 3 bases, with 12 bases between the two germline ends. CDR3 length equals 13 residues. The DNA of the CDR3 is TGTGCCAGCTCCCCAACGAAAGACTACGAGCAGTACTTC. It encodes CASSPTKDYEQYF.

The rearrangement uses TRBV7-2 and TRBJ2-5; D unresolved. Germline V gene lookup returns CDR1 SGHTA and CDR2 FQGNSA. This CDR3 region has 13 residues. The germline V and J ends were trimmed by 1 base and 4 bases, with 7 bases remaining between them. The CDR3 reads CASSLDKSETQYF. CDR3 in DNA: TGTGCCAGCAGCTTAGACAAGTCAGAGACCCAGTACTTC.